This T cell receptor beta chain was sequenced for a study of PD-L1 blockade in urothelial cancer (dated by TCRdb to 2016 to 2017). With regard to the full study: Therapy was started at some point between 2012 and 2014 for all patients, and atezolizumab 1,200 mg was administered intravenously every 3 weeks. Fewer than ten patients reached durable clinical benefit, while 20 patients did not. The study, an exploratory multi-omic analysis, examined somatic, immune and clinical correlates of response to PD-L1 blockade with atezolizumab in urothelial cancer. Blood samples were analyzed at two time points: 3 weeks after treatment start (second dose) and 6 weeks after treatment start. About 90% of the roughly 30 patients were identified as males with urothelial cancer of bladder origin, and a prior smoking history was reported by 18 of 29 patients. Pretreatment blood TCR-seq was available for about 28 patients, at least one posttreatment blood collection was obtained for around 25 patients, and tumor TCR-seq was available for around 25 patients. An ECOG performance status of 0 or 1 was recorded for the patients, and 0 to 3 prior chemotherapy regimens had been received by the patients. In the same patients, pretreatment tumors underwent whole exome sequencing and RNA sequencing in addition to TCR sequencing. A median of roughly 140,000 T cells and 85,000 or so unique TCRs was obtained from blood samples, and a median clonality of 0.080 was observed. Durable clinical benefit meant progression-free survival longer than 6 months, and TCR features were also tested against progression-free and overall survival. Pretreatment tumor samples, along with matched peripheral blood collected serially before and after atezolizumab treatment, underwent TCR sequencing. Here is what the overall study found, with its caveats: Because the sample size was small (n = 29) and many of the analyses were exploratory, the results are meant to be hypothesis-generating. Among patients with durable benefit, tumor-associated TCR clones showed greater expansion in peripheral blood 3 weeks after treatment started (n = 22, p = 0.022). A pretreatment peripheral blood TCR clonality below the median was linked to improved progression-free and overall survival.

Notes on this clone: Its specific antigen is unknown. No base qualities exist here, and no much larger clone lies one base off it.

The cohort included roughly 29 patients with locally advanced or metastatic urothelial carcinoma who were treated at Memorial Sloan Kettering on a trial protocol. Peripheral blood mononuclear cells were collected pretreatment and during treatment, at between 1 and 8 total time points per patient. The Qiagen DNeasy Blood extraction kit was used to purify genomic DNA from total PBMCs and tumor samples. PBMCs were collected pretreatment and during treatment, and were isolated and stored as previously described. Synthetic TCR analog templates were spiked into each PCR to estimate absolute template abundance from read counts. TCRbeta CDR3 regions were amplified from genomic DNA with bias-controlled V and J gene primers using the immunoSEQ assay. Sequencing of rearranged TCRbeta segments was done at approximately 20X coverage. The authors processed their data as follows. Clustering was used to correct sequencing errors, and CDR3s were annotated against IMGT to assign V, D and J genes. Downstream analyses used only productive TCRbeta rearrangements and left out out-of-frame or stop-codon sequences. Clonality was calculated as one minus the Shannon entropy normalized by the log of the number of unique productive sequences. Fisher's exact test with Benjamini-Hochberg correction, using a cutoff of adjusted p below 0.01, was how clones that differed between time points or between blood and tumor were identified. Here the immuneACCESS table is served through TCRdb, limited to in-frame sequences with V and J called. Missing clones are a known gap in these copies; in checked studies unresolved V genes cover under half, and the rest lacks a known reason. That table furnishes V, J and clone size, whereas the DNA furnished D and trimming. The sample has some 97,000 clones on record, over 80% of them singletons. Around 0.9% of the sample is in the top ten clones.

Trimming removed 4 bases from V and 12 bases from J; the gene matches leave 13 bases unexplained. CDR1 and CDR2 were assigned from the germline V gene (reference sequence) as MNHEY and SMNVEV. The CDR3, cysteine through phenylalanine, is 15 amino acids long. The kept DNA is CDR3 alone, 45 bases in frame from the first base. This receptor was taken from a woman over 75 with urothelial cancer. Here the chain combines TRBV27 and TRBJ1-1; 11 central bases correspond to TRBD1. The sequencing used PBMCs, collected around atezolizumab (anti-PD-L1) treatment. The DNA sequence reads TGTGCCAGCAGTTCCCGGTCCGGACAGGGGGCTTTATCTTTCTTT. The encoded protein is CASSSRSGQGALSFF.